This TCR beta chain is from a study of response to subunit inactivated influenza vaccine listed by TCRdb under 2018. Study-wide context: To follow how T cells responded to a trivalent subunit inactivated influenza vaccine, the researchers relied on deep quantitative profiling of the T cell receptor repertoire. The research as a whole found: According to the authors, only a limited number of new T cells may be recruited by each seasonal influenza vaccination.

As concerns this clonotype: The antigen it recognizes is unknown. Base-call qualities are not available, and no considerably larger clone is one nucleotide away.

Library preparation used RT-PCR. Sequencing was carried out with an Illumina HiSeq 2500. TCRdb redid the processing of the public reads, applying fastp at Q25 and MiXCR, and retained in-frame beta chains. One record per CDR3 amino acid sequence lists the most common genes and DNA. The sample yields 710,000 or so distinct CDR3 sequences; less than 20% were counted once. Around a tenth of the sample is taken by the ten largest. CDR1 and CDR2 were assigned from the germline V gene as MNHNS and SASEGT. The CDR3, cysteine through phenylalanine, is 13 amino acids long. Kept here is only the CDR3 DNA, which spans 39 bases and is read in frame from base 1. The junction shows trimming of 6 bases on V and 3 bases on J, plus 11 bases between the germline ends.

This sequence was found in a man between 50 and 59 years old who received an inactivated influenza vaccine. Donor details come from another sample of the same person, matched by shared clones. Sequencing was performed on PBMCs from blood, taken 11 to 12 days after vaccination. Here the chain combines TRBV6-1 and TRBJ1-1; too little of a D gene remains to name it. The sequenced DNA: TGTGCCAGCAGGAGGACCGTGGACACTGAAGCTTTCTTT. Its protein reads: CASRRTVDTEAFF.